Given below is one T cell receptor beta chain in context. Its matching antigen is unknown. These data come from a study of OX40 agonist ivuxolimab in advanced cancers. Study-level points and caveats: The antigens recognized by the expanded peripheral T cells, that is their antigen specificity, were not determined. Among some nonresponders, normalized T-cell clonal expansion was also low.

The repertoire was sequenced with immunoSEQ multiplex PCR; TCRdb's copy has only in-frame clones and lacks some. The profile covers around 75,000 clones, with roughly 90% appearing a single time and less than 3% taken by the ten largest. Germline V gene sequence: CDR1 KGHSH, CDR2 LQKENI. CDR3 length equals 15 residues. V lost 0 bases and J lost 4, with 12 bases in between. The chain is built from TRBV18 and TRBJ2-5; the D is unclear. The sequenced sample was CD4+ or CD8+ T cells sorted from blood, obtained in a trial of the OX40 agonist ivuxolimab. This TCR was sampled from an adult with an advanced solid tumor such as melanoma, head and neck, liver or kidney cancer. CDR3 coding DNA: TGTGCCAGCTCACCACCGGGTAGCACGCGAGAGACCCAGTACTTC. Protein sequence: CASSPPGSTRETQYF.